This T cell receptor (beta chain) comes out of a study of beta chain features in type 1 diabetes. This clone was seen only a few times. The antigen is undetermined. CD4+ naive, central memory, regulatory and stem cell-like memory subsets were isolated by sorting on CD45RO/CCR7/CD25/CD127/CD95/CD27. Study-wide results and caveats: Researchers could not determine here whether HLA type influences TCRB rearrangement. Sampled from patients, naive, central memory and Treg TCRB repertoires appeared more similar than those sampled from healthy donors. People with Type 1 diabetes carried modestly yet significantly shorter TCRB CDR3s in all four CD4+ subsets.

Every bit of the isolated RNA underwent reverse transcription, so sequencing read expressed TCRB transcripts. Clones were sequenced by immunoSEQ multiplex PCR, and TCRdb holds only the in-frame ones, with some missing. The sample records 350,000 to 450,000 clones, about 15% being singletons. Per germline, CDR1 SQVTM and CDR2 ANQGSEA. The CDR3 sequence is 13 residues long. The J segment lost 9 bases and the V segment lost 1 base, leaving 8 bases of the junction unmatched. V is TRBV29-1 and J is TRBJ1-2; 7 bases line up with TRBD1. This sequence was found in a woman under 30 in good health. What was sequenced was naive CD4+ T cells from blood. The CDR3 coding sequence is TGCAGCGTTGAAGCGACAGGGAGTCATCGCTACACCTTC. This translates into CSVEATGSHRYTF.